Below are 26 T cell receptor delta chains sequenced from a single sample in a study of delta chain sequences of gamma delta T cells. TCRdb re-called clones from the 5' RACE reads via CATT. Altogether about 2,200 delta-chain clones are present, 28% being singletons, with the ten largest covering approximately 16%. Sequencing used either unsorted cells or a sorted T cell fraction (not recorded which). Receptor source: a human donor in good health.

This clone is labeled as medium-sized. The chain has TRDV2 and TRDJ3, with 7 nucleotides matching TRDD3. This CDR3 is built from 19 residues. Trimming at V came to 1 base and at J to 0 bases, leaving 8 bases not matched to a gene. The V gene's germline CDR1 is GEAIGNYY and CDR2 EKD. The CDR3 spells CACDTAGGPSSWDTRQMFF. In nucleotides, the CDR3 is TGTGCCTGTGACACGGCTGGGGGTCCTAGCTCCTGGGACACCCGACAGATGTTTTTC.

Details on this clone: The protein recorded in TCRdb matches a much larger clone and deviates from this DNA's translation at residue 14, suggesting a read error; the protein here is obtained by translating the DNA. The rearrangement uses TRDV2 and TRDJ1; a weak D match, TRDD3 (6 bases). CDR1 and CDR2 (germline): GEAIGNYY, EKD. CDR3 size: 17 residues. CDR3 loop: CACEPLGVRSNTDNLIF. The CDR3 DNA reads TGTGCCTGTGAGCCATTGGGGGTTAGGTCAAACACCGATAACCTCATCTTT.

Note on this clone: A single base is all that separates this from a far larger clone, so a read error is likely. V gene TRDV2 combines with J gene TRDJ3; 7 nucleotides line up with TRDD3. The CDR3 totals 20 residues. The V segment lost 3 bases and the J segment 1 base; nucleotides outside the gene matches: 14. Looked up from germline, CDR1 is GEAIGNYY and CDR2 is EKD. The CDR3 DNA is TGTGCCTGTGACTCGGCTGGGGGGGCTTACCCTTCCTGGGACACCCGACAGATGTTTTTC. Translated: CACDSAGGAYPSWDTRQMFF.

Concerning this clone: A much larger clone is a single base away; this may be a read error. Other DNA sequences in the sample encode the same CDR3. This chain links TRDV2 with TRDJ1; no clear D. This CDR3 comprises 17 residues. The germline gives CDR1 GEAIGNYY, CDR2 EKD. Trimming stripped 1 base from V and 0 bases from J, with 17 bases between. CDR3 coding DNA: TGTGCCTGTGACACACTAGAGGTGGTGGACAACACCGATAAACTCATCTTT. This encodes CACDTLEVVDNTDKLIF.

The table lists this clone with a few counts. J is TRDJ1 and V is TRDV2; 9 bases line up with TRDD3. J was trimmed by 0 bases and V by 0 bases; bases with no gene match: 19. The CDR3 totals 21 residues. Germline V lookup: CDR1 GEAIGNYY, CDR2 EKD. The CDR3 spells CACDTISTGGLTPRYTDKLIF. The DNA of the CDR3 is TGTGCCTGTGACACCATTTCTACTGGGGGACTAACCCCGCGATACACCGATAAACTCATCTTT.

By sample fraction, this clone is medium-sized (0.01 to 0.1%). The chain couples TRDV2 to TRDJ1; 9 nucleotides match TRDD3. Trimming cost V 4 bases and J 1 base; bases outside gene matches: 15. This CDR3 is built from 18 residues. Germline-derived CDR1 and CDR2 are GEAIGNYY and EKD. CDR3 sequence reads: CACEKMGDKKRTTDKLIF. CDR3 in DNA: TGTGCCTGTGAGAAAATGGGGGATAAGAAAAGGACCACCGATAAACTCATCTTT.

For the J gene the call is TRDJ1; the V gene lacks a call; TRDD3, as called in the table, went unchecked against the DNA. The CDR3 runs to 35 residues. CDR3 sequence: CSGVLGGKKEEEGFYTDVFHCAFLCLGGYFDKLIF. CDR3 coding DNA: TGCTCTGGTGTCTTGGGGGGAAAAAAGGAAGAAGAGGGTTTTTATACTGATGTGTTTCATTGTGCCTTCCTTTGTCTGGGGGGATACTTCGATAAACTCATCTTT.

By sample share, this clone is medium-sized (0.01 to 0.1%). V and J are TRDV2 and TRDJ1, with D possibly TRDD3 on 5 matching bases. Per germline, CDR1 GEAIGNYY and CDR2 EKD. The CDR3 loop spans 14 amino acids. The V gene lost 0 bases and the J gene lost 8 bases, with 15 bases spanning the gap. The CDR3 here is CACDTVVRGQKLIF. CDR3 nucleotides: TGTGCCTGTGACACCGTCGTCAGGGGACAAAAACTCATCTTT.

This chain joins TRDV2 and TRDJ1; 11 bases are a match to TRDD3. Germline loops: CDR1 GEAIGNYY, CDR2 EKD. V gave up 0 bases and J gave up 2 bases; unmatched junction bases: 16. This CDR3 region has 20 residues. The CDR3 nucleotides are TGTGCCTGTGACACCGTGGGTCCTGGGGGATACACCGGGGAGACCGATAAACTCATCTTT. Translation gives CACDTVGPGGYTGETDKLIF.

With regard to this clone: TCRdb attributes to this sequence the protein of a much larger clone, which differs from the DNA translation at residue 3; a read error is likely, and the protein displayed is translated from the DNA. The CDR3 DNA follows: TGTGCCCGTGACACCGTCGATTCAGGGACCTGGGACACCCGACAGATGTTTTTC. Protein sequence: CARDTVDSGTWDTRQMFF. The chain has TRDV2 and TRDJ3; D uncertain. This CDR3 contains 18 residues. Germline CDR1 GEAIGNYY, CDR2 EKD.

About this clone: TCRdb lists the protein of a much larger clone for this DNA, which differs at residue 5, so this is likely a read error; the protein given here is translated from the DNA itself. V is TRDV2 and J is TRDJ3; 8 nucleotides line up with TRDD3. The V segment lost 3 bases and the J segment 2 bases; nucleotides outside the gene matches: 8. The germline V gene encodes CDR1 GEAIGNYY and CDR2 EKD. The CDR3 has 18 residues. The CDR3 DNA is TGTGCCTGTGACGAGACTGGGGGCCGAACCTGGGACACCCGACAGATGTTTTTC. Translating it yields CACDETGGRTWDTRQMFF.

This clone is hyperexpanded. The identical CDR3 is also encoded by other nucleotide sequences in the sample. The CDR3 loop reads CACDSVEPHRGGISQYTDKLIF. The CDR3 coding sequence is TGTGCCTGTGACTCCGTGGAACCACATAGGGGGGGGATAAGCCAGTACACCGATAAACTCATCTTT. The rearrangement joins TRDV2 to TRDJ1; 8 positions match TRDD3. The germline gives CDR1 GEAIGNYY, CDR2 EKD. V lost 3 bases to trimming and J lost 0 bases; unmatched junction nucleotides: 26. CDR3 length: 22 residues.

In its sample, this clone ranks as medium-sized. The J gene is TRDJ1, the V gene TRDV2, with TRDD3 as a possible D gene (6 bases). V was pared by 3 bases and J by 3 bases, with 13 bases between. This CDR3 is 14 amino acids long. In germline, CDR1 is GEAIGNYY, CDR2 EKD. CDR3 loop: CACDSVLGADKLIF. The CDR3 nucleotides are TGTGCCTGTGACTCCGTACTGGGTGCCGATAAACTCATCTTT.

This clone came up once. A far larger clone is just one base off, so this is likely a read error. The same CDR3 can be traced to other DNA sequences in this sample. The J gene is TRDJ1, the V gene TRDV2; TRDD3 matches at 9 bases. This CDR3 spans 20 amino acids. V lost 3 bases to trimming and J lost 0 bases; unmatched junction nucleotides: 19. Per germline, CDR1 GEAIGNYY and CDR2 EKD. This CDR3 is CACDPVGGDTNPYYTDKLIF. The CDR3 DNA follows: TGTGCCTGTGACCCAGTTGGAGGGGATACGAATCCATACTACACCGATAAACTCATCTTT.

This clone has only a few counts. A far larger clone lies a single base away; this is likely a read error. The CDR3 sequence is CACGDVLGDTHKYTDKLIF. Written as DNA, the CDR3 is TGTGCCTGTGGCGATGTACTGGGGGATACGCATAAGTACACCGATAAACTCATCTTT. The chain combines TRDV2 with TRDJ1; 13 bases fit TRDD3. Germline V gene data show CDR1 as GEAIGNYY and CDR2 as EKD. Trimming cost V 5 bases and J 0 bases; bases outside gene matches: 14. The CDR3 loop spans 19 amino acids.

This clone is classed as medium-sized. This chain joins TRDV2 and TRDJ3; maybe TRDD3 (5 bases). The CDR3 length is 19 residues. The V end lost 0 bases, the J end lost 0 bases, and 14 bases lay between the germline ends. Per germline, CDR1 GEAIGNYY and CDR2 EKD. The CDR3 sequence: CACDTAGGLSSWDTRQMFF. CDR3 sequence (DNA): TGTGCCTGTGACACCGCGGGGGGCCTGAGCTCCTGGGACACCCGACAGATGTTTTTC.

The V call is TRDV2, the J call TRDJ3; 8 bases are a match to TRDD3. This CDR3 contains 21 residues. The V gene's germline CDR1 is GEAIGNYY and CDR2 EKD. V shed 0 bases, J shed 0 bases, and the junction held 12 bases outside the gene matches. CDR3: CACDTGVLGGRSSWDTRQMFF. The CDR3 coding sequence is TGTGCCTGTGACACCGGAGTACTGGGGGGTCGAAGCTCCTGGGACACCCGACAGATGTTTTTC.

This clone was seen more than once but under ten times. A far larger clone is one base from this, pointing to a likely read error. The chain is built from TRDV2 and TRDJ1, with 9 bases matching TRDD3. CDR3 length equals 20 residues. Germline lookup yields CDR1 GEAIGNYY and CDR2 EKD. CDR3 loop: CACGTGGLLGEPQYTDKLIF. In nucleotides, the CDR3 is TGTGCCTGTGGCACCGGGGGCCTACTGGGGGAGCCTCAGTACACCGATAAACTCATCTTT.

In its sample, this clone ranks as medium-sized. V usage is TRDV2 and J usage is TRDJ3; 10 positions agree with TRDD3. Unmatched junction bases numbered 11, after V lost 3 bases and J lost 4 bases. This CDR3 is built from 19 residues. Germline V gives CDR1 GEAIGNYY, CDR2 EKD. The DNA for the CDR3 is TGTGCCTGTGACCCCTTTGGGGGGGATACGAGGTGGGACACCCGACAGATGTTTTTC. It is translated as CACDPFGGDTRWDTRQMFF.

By share, this clone counts as medium-sized (0.01 to 0.1%). This chain connects TRDV2 to TRDJ1; D not certain. The V gene lost 3 bases and the J gene lost 1 base, with 11 bases spanning the gap. Germline CDR1 GEAIGNYY, CDR2 EKD. There are 14 residues in the CDR3. CDR3 sequence: CACDSLGSTDKLIF. The CDR3, as DNA: TGTGCCTGTGACTCCCTCGGGTCCACCGATAAACTCATCTTT.

By share, this clone ranks as medium-sized. V usage is TRDV2 and J usage is TRDJ3; 11 bases line up with TRDD3. Germline V gene data show CDR1 as GEAIGNYY and CDR2 as EKD. The CDR3 runs 20 residues. With 0 bases clipped from V and 7 bases from J, the junction kept 13 bases outside the gene matches. CDR3 DNA sequence: TGTGCCTGTGACACCGTGCTGGGGGATACTTACTACCCTGACACCCGACAGATGTTTTTC. This translates into CACDTVLGDTYYPDTRQMFF.

In its sample, this clone ranks as medium-sized. The chain recombines TRDV2 with TRDJ1; 7 bases match TRDD3. V lost 1 base and J lost 0; bases outside the gene matches: 4. The CDR3 contains 15 residues. CDR1 GEAIGNYY and CDR2 EKD come from the germline V gene. CDR3 amino acids: CACDTLGAYTDKLIF. The CDR3 DNA follows: TGTGCCTGTGACACGCTGGGGGCCTACACCGATAAACTCATCTTT.

This clone rates as medium-sized. The chain is built from TRDV2 and TRDJ1, with D possibly matching TRDD3 (6 bases). The V and J ends lost 2 bases and 1 base respectively, with 19 bases between them. CDR1 is GEAIGNYY, CDR2 EKD, per germline. The CDR3 is made up of 17 amino acids. CDR3 region: CACDKLEGGRTTDKLIF. Here the CDR3 DNA reads TGTGCCTGTGACAAACTTGAAGGGGGACGTACCACCGATAAACTCATCTTT.

Only a few counts were recorded for this clone. The chain couples TRDV2 to TRDJ1; 13 nucleotides match TRDD3. CDR1 is GEAIGNYY, CDR2 EKD, per germline. V lost 0 bases, J lost 0 bases, and 18 bases stayed unmatched. The CDR3 sequence is 22 residues long. The CDR3 here is CACDTGFLVGTGGYADTDKLIF. The CDR3 DNA sequence: TGTGCCTGTGACACCGGATTTTTAGTTGGGACTGGGGGATACGCGGACACCGATAAACTCATCTTT.

This clone has more than one count but fewer than ten. A read error likely explains this, since a far larger clone differs by one base. The chain uses TRDV2 and TRDJ3; 10 bases match TRDD3. From germline, CDR1 is GEAIGNYY and CDR2 EKD. This CDR3 contains 18 residues. The CDR3 DNA follows: TGTGCCCGTGACAGTACTGGGGGATTATCCTGGGACACCCGACAGATGTTTTTC. Encoded protein: CARDSTGGLSWDTRQMFF.

This clone was counted only a few times. The chain is built from TRDV2 and TRDJ3; 8 bases are shared with TRDD3. The V and J ends lost 0 bases and 1 base, in that order; junction bases with no gene match: 7. CDR1 and CDR2 (germline): GEAIGNYY, EKD. This CDR3 is built from 19 residues. The CDR3 DNA reads TGTGCCTGTGACACCGCCTCTGGGGGACCTTCCTGGGACACCCGACAGATGTTTTTC. Protein product: CACDTASGGPSWDTRQMFF.